The TCR beta chain described here comes from a study of cytomegalovirus exposure and HLA in healthy donors. Study observations and caveats: Reported performance of the classifier showed diagnosis of cytomegalovirus status with high specificity and sensitivity.

The protocol was immunoSEQ multiplex PCR, while the TCRdb copy is restricted to in-frame clones and leaves out a portion. The profile covers around 140,000 clones, with 80% to 90% appearing a single time and roughly 4.3% taken by the ten largest. Between the trimmed V and J ends, which lost 4 bases and 0 bases, there was a span of 12 bases. This CDR3 comprises 15 residues. Germline loops: CDR1 LNHDA, CDR2 SQIVND (reference sequence). A remark on this clone: Its antigen is as yet unknown.

The V and J genes are TRBV19 and TRBJ1-1, with D maybe TRBD1 (6 bases). Sequencing was carried out using PBMCs. The origin of this receptor is a man younger than 35 in good health and CMV-seropositive. The CDR3 nucleotides are TGTGCCAGTAGTACTCCCCAGGGGATGAACACTGAAGCTTTCTTT. Its translation: CASSTPQGMNTEAFF. The full variable domain, completed using reference TRBV19 and TRBJ1-1, is DGGITQSPKYLFRKEGQNVTLSCEQNLNHDAMYWYRQDPGQGLRLIYYSQIVNDFQKGDIAEGYSVSREKKESFPLTVTSAQKNPTAFYLCASSTPQGMNTEAFFGQGTRLTVV.